The 23 T cell receptor beta chains in this list originate from one sample, sequenced in a study of shared clonotypes between healthy human individuals. This table comes from immunoSEQ multiplex PCR, and its TCRdb copy is limited to in-frame clones, with some not included. The data show about 120,000 clones, around 65% seen once. The specimen sequenced was memory CD8+ T cells sorted from blood. As for subset: CD45RO+ cells pooled with CCR7-negative TemRA cells. Receptors originate from a woman between 25 and 40 years old in good health.

This clone was counted at least ten times. The V and J genes are TRBV13 and TRBJ1-2; D is perhaps TRBD1 (6 bases). The CDR3 runs to 14 residues. V lost 0 bases and J lost 4, with 9 bases in between. The germline CDR1 and CDR2 sequences are PRHDT and FYEKMQ (reference sequence). The CDR3 DNA reads as TGTGCCAGCAGCTTAGGGACAGGATCCTATGGCTACACCTTC. It is translated as CASSLGTGSYGYTF.

The gene calls are TRBV4-1 and TRBJ1-4; D perhaps matches TRBD1 (5 bases). This CDR3 comprises 13 residues. The germline V gene has CDR1 MGHRA and CDR2 YSYEKL. Trimming shortened V by 1 base and J by 12 bases, and 12 bases separated the two germline ends. The CDR3: CASSQVGAGQLFF. In nucleotides, the CDR3 is TGCGCCAGCAGCCAAGTCGGTGCAGGGCAACTGTTTTTT.

This sequence joins TRBV11-2 and TRBJ2-2; maybe TRBD2 (6 bases). CDR3 size: 14 residues. The V gene lost 5 bases and the J gene lost 5 bases, with 12 bases spanning the gap. Per germline, CDR1 SGHAT and CDR2 FQNNGV. The CDR3 DNA is TGTGCCAGCAGCACCCGGAGGGGTACCGGGGAGCTGTTTTTT. It translates to CASSTRRGTGELFF.

Notes on this clone: In the same sample, other DNA sequences code for this CDR3. This chain connects TRBV19 to TRBJ2-1, with TRBD1 as a possible D gene (5 bases). Trimming removed 3 bases at V and 5 bases at J, with 14 bases between. Per the germline V gene, CDR1 is LNHDA and CDR2 is SQIVND (reference sequence). The CDR3 totals 15 residues. CDR3 sequence reads: CASSIFGQGNNEQFF. The DNA for the CDR3 is TGTGCCAGTAGTATTTTTGGGCAGGGCAACAATGAGCAGTTCTTC.

The CDR3 sequence is CASSLDSWTGSRQFF. The CDR3 DNA follows: TGTGCCAGCAGTTTAGACTCTTGGACAGGCTCAAGGCAGTTCTTC. The V and J genes are TRBV2 and TRBJ2-1, with TRBD1 identical over 7 bases. CDR3 size: 15 residues. The germline V gene has CDR1 SNHLY and CDR2 FYNNEI. Trimming at V came to 5 bases and at J to 12 bases, leaving 16 bases not matched to a gene.

This clone turned up a few times. The sample contains more than one DNA sequence encoding this CDR3. The chain couples TRBV9 to TRBJ2-2; a weak D match, TRBD2 (5 bases). The CDR3 totals 14 residues. Per germline, CDR1 SGDLS and CDR2 YYNGEE. Trimming removed 3 bases at V and 3 bases at J, with 9 bases between. The chain's CDR3 is CASSERSYTGELFF. CDR3 nucleotide sequence: TGTGCCAGCAGCGAGCGGAGTTACACCGGGGAGCTGTTTTTT.

The V call is TRBV7-9, the J call TRBJ1-1; possible D gene TRBD1, 6 bases. Trimming stripped 3 bases from V and 1 base from J, with 21 bases between. CDR1 is SEHNR, CDR2 FQNEAQ, per germline (reference sequence). The CDR3 covers 18 residues. This CDR3 reads CASSFQTPYRAGNTEAFF. The CDR3 DNA reads as TGTGCCAGCAGCTTTCAAACTCCATACAGGGCTGGGAACACTGAAGCTTTCTTT.

The V call is TRBV27, the J call TRBJ2-7, with 11 nucleotides matching TRBD1. The CDR3 consists of 14 residues. The V and J ends lost 5 bases and 7 bases, in that order; junction bases with no gene match: 7. Germline CDR1 reads MNHEY; CDR2 reads SMNVEV (reference sequence). CDR3 bases: TGTGCCAGCAGTCAGGACAGGGGGCTGAGGGAGCAGTACTTC. This encodes CASSQDRGLREQYF.

The chain uses TRBV7-8 and TRBJ1-1; unclear D gene. CDR3 length: 13 amino acids. Germline V gene lookup returns CDR1 SGHVS and CDR2 FQNEAQ. Deletions cut 6 bases from V and 3 bases from J, with 11 bases between. The CDR3 loop reads CASRLLGDTEAFF. Here the CDR3 DNA reads TGTGCCAGCAGGCTACTCGGGGACACTGAAGCTTTCTTT.

The rearrangement uses TRBV7-8 and TRBJ2-7; 7 bases are shared with TRBD2. Germline-derived CDR1 and CDR2 are SGHVS and FQNEAQ. After removal of 3 bases from V and 5 bases from J, the junction contained 7 bases not matched to a gene. This CDR3 region has 14 residues. The CDR3 DNA reads TGTGCCAGCAGCTTCGGGGGGTGGTTGCACGAGCAGTACTTC. This encodes CASSFGGWLHEQYF.

The chain joins TRBV29-1 to TRBJ2-7; TRBD1 or TRBD2 may be the D gene (5 bases each). From germline, CDR1 is SQVTM and CDR2 ANQGSEA. This CDR3 has 12 residues. V lost 6 bases to trimming and J lost 7 bases, with 16 bases between them. The CDR3: CSVRDQHREQYF. CDR3 bases: TGCAGCGTCCGGGACCAACATCGTGAGCAGTACTTC.

A single count supports this clone. The junction differs from germline at one of its ends, possibly a read error. This chain joins TRBV5-1 and TRBJ2-7, with D possibly matching TRBD2 (6 bases). The CDR3 is 17 amino acids. Germline CDR1 SGHRS, CDR2 YFSETQ. The CDR3 nucleotides are TGCGCCAGCAGCTTGGCCATTCGGCGGGATGGATCCTCCGAGCAGTACTTC. Translating it yields CASSLAIRRDGSSEQYF.

This sequence joins TRBV15 and TRBJ2-1; 10 bases map to TRBD2. With V trimmed by 0 bases and J by 10 bases, 9 bases remained unmatched. The CDR3 has 16 residues. CDR1 LNHNV and CDR2 YYDKDF come from the germline V gene (reference sequence). For the CDR3, the DNA is TGTGCCACCAGCAGAGATCGTGTCAGCGGGAGGGAGGAGCAGTTCTTC. Amino acid sequence: CATSRDRVSGREEQFF. Looking up the rest from reference TRBV15 and TRBJ2-1 gives the full variable domain: DAMVIQNPRYQVTQFGKPVTLSCSQTLNHNVMYWYQQKSSQAPKLLFHYYDKDFNNEADTPDNFQSRRPNTSFCFLDIRSPGLGDTAMYLCATSRDRVSGREEQFFGPGTRLTVL.

The V gene is TRBV4-1, the J gene TRBJ2-7; possibly TRBD2 for D (5 bases). The CDR3 extends over 13 amino acids. V was pared by 8 bases and J by 3 bases, with 14 bases between. From germline, CDR1 is MGHRA and CDR2 YSYEKL. This chain's CDR3 is CASGRGINYEQYF. CDR3 DNA: TGCGCCAGCGGCCGAGGGATAAACTACGAGCAGTACTTC.

The rearrangement joins TRBV6-5 to TRBJ2-3; D not resolved. Trimming pared 4 bases from V and 9 bases from J, leaving 11 bases between. CDR1 MNHEY and CDR2 SVGAGI come from the germline V gene. The CDR3 totals 12 residues. Here the CDR3 DNA reads TGTGCCAGCAGTTCGACTGAGATCACGCAGTATTTT. This codes for CASSSTEITQYF.

The chain is built from TRBV4-2 and TRBJ2-7, with D maybe TRBD2 (5 bases). V dropped 8 bases and J dropped 2 bases, with 19 bases sitting between them. Germline V gene sequence: CDR1 LGHNA, CDR2 YNFKEQ. The length of the CDR3 is 15 residues. In DNA, the CDR3 is TGTGCCAGCTGTACGGAGGCCGGTAATCCCTACGAGCAGTACTTC. Amino acids: CASCTEAGNPYEQYF.

The gene calls are TRBV27 and TRBJ2-7, with D tentatively TRBD1 or TRBD2 (5 bases each). The CDR3 extends over 14 amino acids. CDR1 and CDR2 from the germline V gene are MNHEY and SMNVEV (reference sequence). Trimming pared 3 bases from V and 0 bases from J, leaving 9 bases between. The CDR3, as DNA: TGTGCCAGCAGTTTGGTTGGGGGCTCCTACGAGCAGTACTTC. As protein: CASSLVGGSYEQYF.

This chain joins TRBV28 and TRBJ1-4; possibly TRBD1 for D (6 bases). CDR3 size: 15 residues. Germline V lookup: CDR1 MDHEN, CDR2 SYDVKM. The V gene lost 3 bases and the J gene lost 4 bases, with 12 bases spanning the gap. The CDR3 spells CASSFWTASNEKLFF. The CDR3 nucleotides read TGTGCCAGCAGTTTCTGGACAGCGAGTAATGAAAAACTGTTTTTT.

Regarding this clone: One end of the junction fails to match germline, which may point to a read error. The rearrangement links TRBV6-5 to TRBJ1-5; a weak D match, TRBD1 (5 bases). Germline V gene lookup returns CDR1 MNHEY and CDR2 SVGAGI. There are 15 residues in the CDR3. For the CDR3, the DNA is TGTGCCAGCAGCTACTTCGGGGGTGAAAATCAGCCCCAGCATTTT. Translation: CASSYFGGENQPQHF.

The chain recombines TRBV10-2 with TRBJ2-1; D might be TRBD1 (5 bases). The length of the CDR3 is 14 residues. The ends were cut back, 4 bases at V and 3 bases at J, with 10 bases in the middle. From germline, CDR1 is WSHSY and CDR2 SAAADI. The CDR3 sequence is CASSGWQGYNEQFF. The CDR3 bases are TGCGCCAGCAGTGGGTGGCAGGGCTACAATGAGCAGTTCTTC.

The chain couples TRBV5-4 to TRBJ2-3, with D possibly matching TRBD1 (5 bases). CDR3 length: 13 amino acids. V was shortened by 5 bases and J by 4 bases, with 11 bases between the two germline ends. Germline CDR1 reads SGHNT; CDR2 reads YYREEE (reference sequence). In nucleotides, the CDR3 is TGTGCCAGCAGTTTGCAGGGCGCAGATACGCAGTATTTT. This sequence encodes CASSLQGADTQYF. Drawing the rest from reference TRBV5-4 and TRBJ2-3, the complete variable domain is ETGVTQSPTHLIKTRGQQVTLRCSSQSGHNTVSWYQQALGQGPQFIFQYYREEENGRGNFPPRFSGLQFPNYSSELNVNALELDDSALYLCASSLQGADTQYFGPGTRLTVL.

The V gene is TRBV5-6, the J gene TRBJ2-1; TRBD2 matches 10 bases. Germline CDR1 and CDR2: SGHDT and YYEEEE. The CDR3 length is 18 residues. With 0 bases clipped from V and 0 bases from J, the junction kept 6 bases outside the gene matches. In nucleotides, the CDR3 is TGTGCCAGCAGCTTGGGCCTAGCGGGAGCCAGCTCCTACAATGAGCAGTTCTTC. Translating gives CASSLGLAGASSYNEQFF.

This clone has a handful of counts. The chain links TRBV29-1 to TRBJ2-2; 7 bases are a match to TRBD1. CDR3 length: 13 residues. V trimming: 7 bases; J trimming: 4 bases; junction bases outside the gene matches: 6. The germline V gene has CDR1 SQVTM and CDR2 ANQGSEA. The CDR3 spells CSARQGSTGELFF. The CDR3 nucleotides read TGCAGCGCCCGACAGGGTAGCACCGGGGAGCTGTTTTTT.